This T cell receptor (beta chain) was captured by sequencing in a study of blood T cell repertoires in COVID-19. Across the whole study: The cDNA or gDNA used as material had been derived from T cells, B-cell-depleted T cells, or PBMCs.

In the original workflow: Reference gene primer amplification in the assay estimated nucleated cell counts. The data were produced by immunoSEQ multiplex PCR, yet TCRdb's version contains in-frame clones alone and is incomplete. That table furnishes V, J and clone size, whereas the DNA furnished D and trimming. The sample includes 45,000 to 50,000 clones, 80% to 90% of them seen just once. Trimming took off 6 bases at V and 5 bases at J, with 17 bases between the two ends. CDR3 size: 14 residues. Germline lookup yields CDR1 LNHDA and CDR2 SQIVND (reference sequence). V is TRBV19 and J is TRBJ2-7; D unclear. This receptor was obtained from a human donor in a cohort sampled during active COVID-19. The sequenced material came from peripheral blood. CDR3: CASRQVGGTHEQYF. The CDR3 DNA sequence: TGTGCCAGTAGGCAGGTAGGTGGCACCCACGAGCAGTACTTC.